This T cell receptor beta chain is from a study of cytomegalovirus exposure and HLA in healthy donors. The V gene end was trimmed by 6 bases and the J gene end by 5 bases; junction bases not matched to a gene: 6. This CDR3 comprises 13 residues. The germline CDR1 and CDR2 sequences are SEHNR and FQNEAQ (reference sequence). A multiplex PCR was run with 60 Vbeta primers and 13 Jbeta primers. Generated by immunoSEQ multiplex PCR, the TCRdb table keeps only in-frame clones and is missing some. This sample carries 130,000 to 150,000 clones, 60% to 85% of them seen once, and the ten largest clones take about 2.8%.

This receptor was taken from a male donor in good health and CMV-seronegative. The chain has TRBV7-9 and TRBJ2-5; 7 nucleotides agree with TRBD2. The source material was PBMCs. CDR3: CASSKWGGETQYF. CDR3 sequence (DNA): TGTGCCAGCAGTAAATGGGGAGGGGAGACCCAGTACTTC.